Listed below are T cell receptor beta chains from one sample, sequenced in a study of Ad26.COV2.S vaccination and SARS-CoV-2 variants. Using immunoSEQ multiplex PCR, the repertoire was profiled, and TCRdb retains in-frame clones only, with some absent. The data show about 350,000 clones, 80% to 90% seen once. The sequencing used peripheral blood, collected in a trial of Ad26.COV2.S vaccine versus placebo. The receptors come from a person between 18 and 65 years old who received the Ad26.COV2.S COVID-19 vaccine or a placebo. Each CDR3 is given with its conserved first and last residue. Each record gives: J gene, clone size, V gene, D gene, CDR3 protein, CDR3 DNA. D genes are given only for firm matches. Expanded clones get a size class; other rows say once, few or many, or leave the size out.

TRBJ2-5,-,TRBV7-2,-,CASSPLGDQETQYF,TGTGCCAGCAGCCCCTTAGGAGATCAAGAGACCCAGTACTTC
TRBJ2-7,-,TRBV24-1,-,CATSESGTQSYEQYF,TGTGCCACCAGTGAATCCGGGACTCAATCCTACGAGCAGTACTTC
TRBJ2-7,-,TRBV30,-,CAWSAVRWSASYEQYF,TGTGCCTGGAGTGCCGTACGTTGGTCAGCCTCCTACGAGCAGTACTTC
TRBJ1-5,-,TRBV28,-,CASRSNQPQHF,TGTGCCAGCAGGTCTAATCAGCCCCAGCATTTT
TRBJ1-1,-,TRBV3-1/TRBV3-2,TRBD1,CASSQQGQGVLTEAFF,TGTGCCAGCAGCCAACAAGGACAGGGGGTTCTCACTGAAGCTTTCTTT
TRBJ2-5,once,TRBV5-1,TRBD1,CASSFRGYQETQYF,TGCGCCAGCAGCTTCAGGGGGTACCAAGAGACCCAGTACTTC
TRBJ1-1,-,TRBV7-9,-,CASSLEMNTEAFF,TGTGCCAGCAGCTTAGAGATGAACACTGAAGCTTTCTTT
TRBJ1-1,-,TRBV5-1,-,CASSLAASRVTEAFF,TGCGCCAGCAGCTTGGCCGCGTCCAGGGTCACTGAAGCTTTCTTT
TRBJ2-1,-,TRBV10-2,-,CASSEDIRTEQFF,TGCGCCAGCAGTGAAGACATCCGAACGGAGCAGTTCTTC
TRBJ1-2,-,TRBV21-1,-,CAPEEGQGILYGYTF,TGTGCCCCCGAGGAGGGACAGGGCATCCTCTATGGCTACACCTTC
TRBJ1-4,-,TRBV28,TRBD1,CASSPQQGLGEKLFF,TGTGCCAGCAGTCCACAACAGGGGCTGGGTGAAAAACTGTTTTTT
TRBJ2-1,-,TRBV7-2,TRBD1,CASTSLPFGTVNEQFF,TGTGCCAGCACCTCCCTTCCCTTTGGGACAGTTAATGAGCAGTTCTTC
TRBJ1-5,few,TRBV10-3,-,CAISESHSNQPQHF,TGTGCCATCAGTGAGTCGCACTCCAATCAGCCCCAGCATTTT
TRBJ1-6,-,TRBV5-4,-,CASSSLGGVYNSPLHF,TGTGCCAGCAGCTCTCTTGGGGGTGTTTATAATTCACCCCTCCACTTT
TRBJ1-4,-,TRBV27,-,CASSLSGGAWEKLFF,TGTGCCAGCAGTTTATCGGGGGGGGCTTGGGAAAAACTGTTTTTT
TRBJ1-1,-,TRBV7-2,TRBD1,CASSSHRGLNTEAFF,TGTGCCAGCAGCTCTCACAGGGGGTTGAACACTGAAGCTTTCTTT
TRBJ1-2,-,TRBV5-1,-,CASSLEPGEGYGYTF,TGCGCCAGCAGCTTGGAACCGGGCGAGGGCTATGGCTACACCTTC
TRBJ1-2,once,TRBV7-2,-,CASSLVGPRGYTF,TGTGCCAGCAGCTTAGTGGGGCCTCGGGGCTACACCTTC
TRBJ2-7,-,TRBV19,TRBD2,CASSMGGSSYEQYF,TGTGCCAGTAGTATGGGGGGGAGCTCCTACGAGCAGTACTTC
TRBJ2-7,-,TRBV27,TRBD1,CASSWGQTYEQYF,TGTGCCAGCAGTTGGGGACAGACCTACGAGCAGTACTTC
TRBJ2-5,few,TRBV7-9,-,CASSLNAGQETQYF,TGTGCCAGCAGCTTAAATGCGGGCCAAGAGACCCAGTACTTC
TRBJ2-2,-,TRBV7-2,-,CASSLGGRGGGELFF,TGTGCCAGCAGCTTAGGGGGCCGGGGTGGAGGGGAGCTGTTTTTT
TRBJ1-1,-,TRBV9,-,CASSVVGPVEAFF,TGTGCCAGCAGCGTAGTAGGGCCAGTTGAAGCTTTCTTT
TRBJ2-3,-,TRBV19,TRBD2,CASTTGGAGGRDTQYF,TGTGCCAGTACCACAGGGGGAGCGGGAGGGCGAGATACGCAGTATTTT
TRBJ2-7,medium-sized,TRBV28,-,CASSPNPYEQYF,TGTGCCAGCAGTCCCAATCCCTACGAGCAGTACTTC
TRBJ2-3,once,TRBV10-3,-,CAISEGGTQYF,TGTGCCATCAGTGAGGGGGGTACGCAGTATTTT
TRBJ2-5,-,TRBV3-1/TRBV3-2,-,CASSPILEETQYF,TGTGCCAGCAGCCCCATTCTCGAAGAGACCCAGTACTTC
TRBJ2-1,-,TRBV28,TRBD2,CASSFRRAGGPLSNEQFF,TGTGCCAGCAGTTTCCGGCGAGCGGGAGGGCCCCTCAGCAATGAGCAGTTCTTC
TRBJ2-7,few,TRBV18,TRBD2,CASSPPTSAAYEQYF,TGTGCCAGCTCACCCCCGACTAGCGCCGCCTACGAGCAGTACTTC
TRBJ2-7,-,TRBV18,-,CASSPRGGNYEQYF,TGTGCCAGCTCACCACGCGGCGGTAACTACGAGCAGTACTTC
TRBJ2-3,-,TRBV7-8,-,CASSSPQRFTDTQYF,TGTGCCAGCAGCTCCCCCCAGCGGTTCACAGATACGCAGTATTTT
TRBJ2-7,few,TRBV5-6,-,CASSLGLGAYEQYF,TGTGCCAGCAGCTTGGGACTAGGGGCCTACGAGCAGTACTTC
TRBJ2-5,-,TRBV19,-,CASSTNRGGETQYF,TGTGCCAGTAGTACGAACAGGGGAGGGGAGACCCAGTACTTC
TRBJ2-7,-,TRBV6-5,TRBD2,CASSYTSGTLSHEQYF,TGTGCCAGCAGTTACACTAGCGGGACCCTCTCCCACGAGCAGTACTTC
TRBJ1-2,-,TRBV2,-,CASSTEPLAPGSGYTF,TGTGCCAGCAGTACGGAGCCCTTAGCGCCAGGGTCAGGCTACACCTTC
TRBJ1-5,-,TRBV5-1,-,CASTEEGVGPQHF,TGCGCCAGCACGGAAGAGGGGGTCGGGCCCCAGCATTTT
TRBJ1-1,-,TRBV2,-,CASKEVRMNTEAFF,TGTGCCAGCAAGGAGGTCAGGATGAACACTGAAGCTTTCTTT